Detailed here is one T cell receptor (beta chain). TCRdb redid the calling of the RT-PCR reads with MiXCR, one entry per CDR3 protein. The table records around 520,000 distinct CDR3 sequences, about 25% of them present only once. The data derive from a study of response to subunit inactivated influenza vaccine. The germline V and J ends were trimmed by 3 bases and 0 bases, with 9 bases remaining between them. The germline V gene encodes CDR1 SEHNR and CDR2 FQNEAQ (reference sequence). This CDR3 contains 14 residues. The starting material was CD4+ T cells sorted from PBMCs, obtained roughly 5 days after vaccination. The source is a man between 50 and 59 years old who received an inactivated influenza vaccine. The rearrangement uses TRBV7-9 and TRBJ2-7; weak D call: TRBD1 (6 bases). The CDR3 sequence: CASSFDRNSYEQYF. CDR3 in DNA: TGTGCCAGCAGCTTTGACAGGAACTCCTACGAGCAGTACTTC.